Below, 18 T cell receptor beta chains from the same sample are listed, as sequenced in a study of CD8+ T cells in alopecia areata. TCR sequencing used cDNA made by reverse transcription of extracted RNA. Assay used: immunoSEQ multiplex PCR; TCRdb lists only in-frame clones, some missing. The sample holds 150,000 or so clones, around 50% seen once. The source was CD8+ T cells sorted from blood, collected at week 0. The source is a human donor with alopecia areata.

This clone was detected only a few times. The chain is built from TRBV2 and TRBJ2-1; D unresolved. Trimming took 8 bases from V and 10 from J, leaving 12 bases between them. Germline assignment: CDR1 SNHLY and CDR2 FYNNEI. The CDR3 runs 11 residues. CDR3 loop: CASLQSPEQFF. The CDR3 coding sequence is TGTGCCAGCCTCCAGTCGCCCGAGCAGTTCTTC.

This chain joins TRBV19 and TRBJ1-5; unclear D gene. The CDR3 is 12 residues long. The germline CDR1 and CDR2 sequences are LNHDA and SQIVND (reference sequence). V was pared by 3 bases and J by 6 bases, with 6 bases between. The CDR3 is CASSIRGQPQHF. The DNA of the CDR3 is TGTGCCAGTAGTATCAGAGGTCAGCCCCAGCATTTT.

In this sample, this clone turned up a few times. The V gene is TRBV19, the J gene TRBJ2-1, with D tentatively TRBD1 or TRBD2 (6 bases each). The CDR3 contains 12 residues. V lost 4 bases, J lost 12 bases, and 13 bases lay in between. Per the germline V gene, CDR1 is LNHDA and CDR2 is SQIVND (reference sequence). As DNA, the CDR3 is TGTGCCAGTAGTAGCGGGACACCTGGGCAGTTCTTC. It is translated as CASSSGTPGQFF.

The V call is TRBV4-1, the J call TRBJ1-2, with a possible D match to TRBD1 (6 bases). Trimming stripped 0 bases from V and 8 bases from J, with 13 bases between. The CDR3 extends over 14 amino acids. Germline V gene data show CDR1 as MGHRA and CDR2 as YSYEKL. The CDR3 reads CASSQDEGGAGYTF. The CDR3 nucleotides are TGCGCCAGCAGCCAAGATGAGGGGGGCGCGGGCTACACCTTC.

CDR3 amino acids: CASSFALEAFF. In DNA, the CDR3 is TGTGCCAGCAGCTTCGCATTGGAAGCTTTCTTT. J is TRBJ1-1 and V is TRBV5-6; D is uncertain. Trimming stripped 2 bases from V and 8 bases from J, with 7 bases between. CDR3 length: 11 amino acids. Looked up from germline, CDR1 is SGHDT and CDR2 is YYEEEE. Full variable domain (remainder filled in from reference TRBV5-6 and TRBJ1-1): DAGVTQSPTHLIKTRGQQVTLRCSPKSGHDTVSWYQQALGQGPQFIFQYYEEEERQRGNFPDRFSGHQFPNYSSELNVNALLLGDSALYLCASSFALEAFFGQGTRLTVV.

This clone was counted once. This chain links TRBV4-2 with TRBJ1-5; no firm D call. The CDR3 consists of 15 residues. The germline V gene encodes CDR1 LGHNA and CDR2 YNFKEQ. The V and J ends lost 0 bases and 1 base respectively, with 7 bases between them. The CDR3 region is CASSQDSVSNQPQHF. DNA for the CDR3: TGTGCCAGCAGCCAAGATTCGGTCAGCAATCAGCCCCAGCATTTT.

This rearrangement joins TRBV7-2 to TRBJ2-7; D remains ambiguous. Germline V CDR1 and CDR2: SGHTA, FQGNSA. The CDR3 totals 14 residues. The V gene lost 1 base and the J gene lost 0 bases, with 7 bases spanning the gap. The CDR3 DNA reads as TGTGCCAGCAGCTTAGATGGCCTCTCCTACGAGCAGTACTTC. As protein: CASSLDGLSYEQYF.

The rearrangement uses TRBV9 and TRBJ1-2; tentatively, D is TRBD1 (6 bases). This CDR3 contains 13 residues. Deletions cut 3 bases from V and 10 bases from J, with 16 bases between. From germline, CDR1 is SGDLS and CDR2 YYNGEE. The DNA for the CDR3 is TGTGCCAGCAGCGGCCGGACAGACTGGGACTACACCTTC. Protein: CASSGRTDWDYTF.

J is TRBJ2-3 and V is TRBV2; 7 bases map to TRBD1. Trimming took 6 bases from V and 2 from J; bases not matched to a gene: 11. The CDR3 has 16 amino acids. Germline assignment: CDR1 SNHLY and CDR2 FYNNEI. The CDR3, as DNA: TGTGCCAGCAGCCCCGGGACAGATCTATCCACAGATACGCAGTATTTT. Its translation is CASSPGTDLSTDTQYF.

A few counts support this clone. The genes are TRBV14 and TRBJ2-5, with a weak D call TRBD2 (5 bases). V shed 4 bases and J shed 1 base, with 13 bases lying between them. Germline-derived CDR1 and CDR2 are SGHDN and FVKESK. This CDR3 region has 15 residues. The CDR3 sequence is CASSPSPGFQETQYF. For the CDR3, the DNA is TGTGCCAGCAGCCCTTCTCCGGGGTTCCAAGAGACCCAGTACTTC.

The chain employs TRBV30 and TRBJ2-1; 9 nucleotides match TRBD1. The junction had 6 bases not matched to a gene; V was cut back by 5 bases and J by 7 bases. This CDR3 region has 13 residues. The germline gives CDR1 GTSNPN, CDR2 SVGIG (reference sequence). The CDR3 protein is CAWGTGTGNEQFF. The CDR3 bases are TGTGCCTGGGGCACCGGGACAGGGAATGAGCAGTTCTTC.

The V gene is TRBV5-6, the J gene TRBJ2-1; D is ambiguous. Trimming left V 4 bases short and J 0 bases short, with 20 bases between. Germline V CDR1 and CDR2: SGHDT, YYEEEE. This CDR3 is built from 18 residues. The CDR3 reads CASSDNSVTDSSYNEQFF. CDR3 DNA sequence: TGTGCCAGCAGCGACAACTCCGTGACGGATAGCTCCTACAATGAGCAGTTCTTC.

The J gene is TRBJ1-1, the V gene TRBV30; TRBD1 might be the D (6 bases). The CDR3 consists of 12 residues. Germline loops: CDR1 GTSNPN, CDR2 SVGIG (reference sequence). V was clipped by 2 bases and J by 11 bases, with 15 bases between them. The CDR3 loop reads CAWSPGARLAFF. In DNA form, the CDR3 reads TGTGCCTGGAGTCCAGGGGCCCGACTGGCTTTCTTT.

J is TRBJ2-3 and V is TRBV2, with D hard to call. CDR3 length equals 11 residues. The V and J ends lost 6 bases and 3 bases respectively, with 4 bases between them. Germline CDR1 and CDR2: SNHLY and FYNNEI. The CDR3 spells CASRGTDTQYF. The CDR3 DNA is TGTGCCAGCAGGGGGACAGATACGCAGTATTTT.

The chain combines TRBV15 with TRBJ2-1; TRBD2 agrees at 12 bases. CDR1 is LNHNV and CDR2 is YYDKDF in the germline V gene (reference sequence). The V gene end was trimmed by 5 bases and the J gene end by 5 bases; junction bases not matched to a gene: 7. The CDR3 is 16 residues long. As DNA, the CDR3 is TGTGCCACCAGCGGTGAGCTAGCGGGGGGGAACAATGAGCAGTTCTTC. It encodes CATSGELAGGNNEQFF.

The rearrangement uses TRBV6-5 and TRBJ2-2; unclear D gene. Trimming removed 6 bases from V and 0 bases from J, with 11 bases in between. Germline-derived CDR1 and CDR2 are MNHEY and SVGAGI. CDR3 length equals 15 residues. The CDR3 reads CASRSLFTNTGELFF. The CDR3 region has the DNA TGTGCCAGCAGGTCCCTCTTTACGAACACCGGGGAGCTGTTTTTT.

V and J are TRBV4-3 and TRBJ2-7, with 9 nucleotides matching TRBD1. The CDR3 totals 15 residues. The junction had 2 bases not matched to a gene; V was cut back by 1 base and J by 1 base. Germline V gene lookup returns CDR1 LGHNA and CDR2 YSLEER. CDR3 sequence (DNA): TGCGCCAGCAGCCAAGGGGGACAGGGTTCCTACGAGCAGTACTTC. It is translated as CASSQGGQGSYEQYF.

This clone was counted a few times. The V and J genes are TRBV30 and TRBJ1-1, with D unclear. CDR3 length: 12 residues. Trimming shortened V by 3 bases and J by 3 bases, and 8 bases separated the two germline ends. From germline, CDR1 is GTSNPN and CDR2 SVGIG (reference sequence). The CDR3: CAWSPGYTEAFF. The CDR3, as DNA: TGTGCCTGGAGCCCCGGGTACACTGAAGCTTTCTTT.